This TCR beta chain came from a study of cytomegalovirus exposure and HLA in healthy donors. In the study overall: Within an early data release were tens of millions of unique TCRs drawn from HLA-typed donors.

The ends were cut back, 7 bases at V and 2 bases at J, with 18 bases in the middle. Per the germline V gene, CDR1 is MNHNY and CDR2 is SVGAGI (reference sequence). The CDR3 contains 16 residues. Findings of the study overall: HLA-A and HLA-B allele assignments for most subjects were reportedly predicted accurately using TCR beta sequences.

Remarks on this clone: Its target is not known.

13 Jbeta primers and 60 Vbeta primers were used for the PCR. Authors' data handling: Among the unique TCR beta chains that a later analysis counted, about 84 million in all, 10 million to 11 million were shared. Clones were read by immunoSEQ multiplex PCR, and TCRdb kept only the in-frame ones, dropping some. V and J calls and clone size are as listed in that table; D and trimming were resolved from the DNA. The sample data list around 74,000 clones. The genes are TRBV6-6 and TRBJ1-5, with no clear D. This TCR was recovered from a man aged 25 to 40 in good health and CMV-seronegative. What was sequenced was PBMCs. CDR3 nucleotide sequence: TGTGCCAGCACCAACCATCTAGTGATAGGCAATCAGCCCCAGCATTTT. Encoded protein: CASTNHLVIGNQPQHF.